These T cell receptor beta chains were read from a single sample in a study of vaccination effects on CD4 cells after COVID-19. No antigen has been identified for these receptors. Generated by immunoSEQ multiplex PCR, the TCRdb table keeps only in-frame clones and is missing some. The sample consists of around 32,000 clones, 55% to 75% of them appearing once. Sample: CD4+ T cells from PBMCs cultured with HCoV-229E spike peptides, taken after COVID-19 vaccination. These receptors were taken from a human donor who received a COVID-19 vaccine. Both conserved end residues are part of each CDR3.

CDR3 protein: CSARAAEAFF
CDR3 length: 10
V gene: TRBV20-1

CDR3 protein: CASRGHATEAFF
CDR3 length: 12
V gene: TRBV12-3/TRBV12-4

CDR3 protein: CASSLGRHGYTF
CDR3 length: 12
V gene: TRBV7-8

CDR3 protein: CASSITLVNTEAFF
CDR3 length: 14
V gene: TRBV19

CDR3 protein: CASSQHIRDTNMNTGELFF
CDR3 length: 19
V gene: TRBV4-1

CDR3 protein: CASSQDDRVYGYTF
CDR3 length: 14
V gene: TRBV3-1/TRBV3-2

CDR3 protein: CASGAGAYPNEQFF
CDR3 length: 14
V gene: TRBV27

CDR3 protein: CAWSRLGLTNNSPLHF
CDR3 length: 16
V gene: TRBV30

CDR3 protein: CASSFRGAVLDTQYF
CDR3 length: 15
V gene: TRBV6-6

CDR3 protein: CASSYFGGQGRNTEAFF
CDR3 length: 17
V gene: TRBV6-2/TRBV6-3

CDR3 protein: CAIRGYNQPQHF
CDR3 length: 12
V gene: TRBV10-3

CDR3 protein: CASSFDEGVLTF
CDR3 length: 12
V gene: TRBV7-9

CDR3 protein: CASGSGQADTEAFF
CDR3 length: 14
V gene: TRBV12-5

CDR3 protein: CASSLEAGHSRSPLHF
CDR3 length: 16
V gene: TRBV5-1

CDR3 protein: CSVEEWEIIGGNTIYF
CDR3 length: 16
V gene: TRBV29-1

CDR3 protein: CASSLKGETQYF
CDR3 length: 12
V gene: TRBV12-3/TRBV12-4

CDR3 protein: CSAAGDGGRNTEAFF
CDR3 length: 15
V gene: TRBV29-1

CDR3 protein: CASSRTPPDSTSTDTQYF
CDR3 length: 18
V gene: TRBV21-1

CDR3 protein: CASSIDASAGYGYTF
CDR3 length: 15
V gene: TRBV19

CDR3 protein: CASRRQGEGPAGYTF
CDR3 length: 15
V gene: TRBV3-1/TRBV3-2

CDR3 protein: CASSLDPQGRGNTIYF
CDR3 length: 16
V gene: TRBV11-2

CDR3 protein: CASSPRGTSGSEQFF
CDR3 length: 15
V gene: TRBV9

CDR3 protein: CASSQVKRGGYTF
CDR3 length: 13
V gene: TRBV14

CDR3 protein: CASSQGSWGRRTNQPQHF
CDR3 length: 18
V gene: TRBV4-1

CDR3 protein: CASSTKGEGSYEQYF
CDR3 length: 15
V gene: TRBV19

CDR3 protein: CASSFRGAEAFF
CDR3 length: 12
V gene: TRBV12-3/TRBV12-4

CDR3 protein: CASSLNNQPQHF
CDR3 length: 12
V gene: TRBV7-2

CDR3 protein: CASSLGGQGASTEAFF
CDR3 length: 16
V gene: TRBV5-1

CDR3 protein: CASSIELSQHSGNTIYF
CDR3 length: 17
V gene: TRBV19

CDR3 protein: CASSLGGQVGSYEQYF
CDR3 length: 16
V gene: TRBV5-4

CDR3 protein: CASSPTTGKGEKLFF
CDR3 length: 15
V gene: TRBV4-1

CDR3 protein: CASSTPRRPHEQYF
CDR3 length: 14
V gene: TRBV11-2

CDR3 protein: CATQKETGSPTEAFF
CDR3 length: 15
V gene: TRBV6-5

CDR3 protein: CAWIMAGSPNYGYTF
CDR3 length: 15
V gene: TRBV30

CDR3 protein: CASSFAASYEQYF
CDR3 length: 13
V gene: TRBV5-1

CDR3 protein: CASSYIRDRGEKLFF
CDR3 length: 15
V gene: TRBV6-5

CDR3 protein: CASSQGPPGAGYGYTF
CDR3 length: 16
V gene: TRBV4-1

CDR3 protein: CASSLRGDIQYF
CDR3 length: 12
V gene: TRBV12-3/TRBV12-4

CDR3 protein: CASTPGQEAYEQYF
CDR3 length: 14
V gene: TRBV6-5

CDR3 protein: CASSLFGGYEQYF
CDR3 length: 13
V gene: TRBV11-3

CDR3 protein: CASSPRLSVGETQYF
CDR3 length: 15
V gene: TRBV5-8

CDR3 protein: CASSLVGGEQYF
CDR3 length: 12
V gene: TRBV12-3/TRBV12-4

CDR3 protein: CASSPVLAGRYNEQFF
CDR3 length: 16
V gene: TRBV9

CDR3 protein: CASIAGGTNEKLFF
CDR3 length: 14
V gene: TRBV6-5

CDR3 protein: CAWSTSYGYTF
CDR3 length: 11
V gene: TRBV30

CDR3 protein: CASSPAGDREKEQYF
CDR3 length: 15
V gene: TRBV7-9

CDR3 protein: CASSPQAYEQYF
CDR3 length: 12
V gene: TRBV12-3/TRBV12-4

CDR3 protein: CASSSYRGGTEAFF
CDR3 length: 14
V gene: TRBV19

CDR3 protein: CASSLDGSTTGELFF
CDR3 length: 15
V gene: TRBV5-1

CDR3 protein: CASSLTAVSYEQYF
CDR3 length: 14
V gene: TRBV5-1

CDR3 protein: CAWTFTRETQYF
CDR3 length: 12
V gene: TRBV30

CDR3 protein: CASDRETYEQYF
CDR3 length: 12
V gene: TRBV6-5

CDR3 protein: CASSGRPEGYTF
CDR3 length: 12
V gene: TRBV21-1

CDR3 protein: CASSSRGGTFANTGELFF
CDR3 length: 18
V gene: TRBV7-9

CDR3 protein: CASSLARFSSVGTEAFF
CDR3 length: 17
V gene: TRBV5-5

CDR3 protein: CASSSGTIPPHEQYF
CDR3 length: 15
V gene: TRBV11-2

CDR3 protein: CASSRRGLATYQETQYF
CDR3 length: 17
V gene: TRBV19

CDR3 protein: CATRVRMAYEQYF
CDR3 length: 13
V gene: TRBV10-3

CDR3 protein: CASSPLAGGSLAKNIQYF
CDR3 length: 18
V gene: TRBV19